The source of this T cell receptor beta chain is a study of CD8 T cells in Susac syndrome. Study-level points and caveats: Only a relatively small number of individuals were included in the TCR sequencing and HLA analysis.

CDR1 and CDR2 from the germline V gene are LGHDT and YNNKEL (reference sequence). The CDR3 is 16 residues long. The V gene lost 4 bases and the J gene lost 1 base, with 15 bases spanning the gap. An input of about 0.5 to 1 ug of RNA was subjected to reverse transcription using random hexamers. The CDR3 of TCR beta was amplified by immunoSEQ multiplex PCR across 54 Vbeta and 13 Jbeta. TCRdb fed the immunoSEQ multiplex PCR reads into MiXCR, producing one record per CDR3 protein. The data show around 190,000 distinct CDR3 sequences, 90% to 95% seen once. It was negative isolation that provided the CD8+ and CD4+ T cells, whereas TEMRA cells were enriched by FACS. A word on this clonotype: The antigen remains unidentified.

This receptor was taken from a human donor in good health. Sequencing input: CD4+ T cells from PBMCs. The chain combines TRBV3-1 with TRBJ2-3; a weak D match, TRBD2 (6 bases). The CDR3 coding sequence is TGTGCCAGCAGCCGACCGGGAGCCGGGGGCACAGATACGCAGTATTTT. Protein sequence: CASSRPGAGGTDTQYF.